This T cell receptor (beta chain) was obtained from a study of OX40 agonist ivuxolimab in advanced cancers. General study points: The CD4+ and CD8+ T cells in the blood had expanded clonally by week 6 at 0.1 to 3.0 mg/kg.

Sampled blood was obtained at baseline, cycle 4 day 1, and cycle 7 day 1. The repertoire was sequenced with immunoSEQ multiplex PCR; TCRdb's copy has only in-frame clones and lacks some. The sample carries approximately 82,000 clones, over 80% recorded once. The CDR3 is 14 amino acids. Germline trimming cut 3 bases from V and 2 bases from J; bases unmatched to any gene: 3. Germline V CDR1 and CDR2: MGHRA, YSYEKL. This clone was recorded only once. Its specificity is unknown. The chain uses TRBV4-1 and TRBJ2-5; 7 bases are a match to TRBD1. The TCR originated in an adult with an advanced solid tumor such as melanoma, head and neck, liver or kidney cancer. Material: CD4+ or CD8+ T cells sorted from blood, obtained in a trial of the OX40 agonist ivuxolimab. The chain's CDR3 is CASSHPDRQETQYF. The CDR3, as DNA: TGCGCCAGCAGCCACCCGGACAGGCAAGAGACCCAGTACTTC.